These 10 T cell receptor beta chains were sequenced from one sample in a study of graft-versus-host responses after intestinal transplantation. Only in-frame clones appear in the TCRdb table, and some are missing; sequencing was by immunoSEQ multiplex PCR. The sample has tens of thousands of clones; roughly 90% are singletons. The antigens these receptors bind are not known. The sample consisted of unstimulated CD8+ T cells sorted from spleen or lymph node cells, taken before intestinal transplant. The source of these receptors is a human donor who received an intestinal transplant.

Only one count was recorded for this clone. An end of the junction differs from the germline gene, which may be a read error. The genes are TRBV7-7 and TRBJ2-3, with 7 bases fitting TRBD1. Per germline, CDR1 SSHAT and CDR2 FNYEAQ (reference sequence). This CDR3 contains 19 residues. CDR3 DNA: TGTGCTAGCAGCTTCCCGCCGCCTTCAGACAGGGAGTGGGCAGATACGCAGTATTTT. It yields the protein CASSFPPPSDREWADTQYF.

The chain has TRBV6-5 and TRBJ2-1, with D tentatively TRBD2 (6 bases). V lost 0 bases and J 10 bases, leaving 16 bases between the germline ends. The CDR3 is made up of 15 amino acids. The germline V gene has CDR1 MNHEY and CDR2 SVGAGI. CDR3 nucleotides: TGTGCCAGCAGTTACTCGGGCCTGGCGGGAAACGAGCAGTTCTTC. Protein sequence: CASSYSGLAGNEQFF.

The rearrangement links TRBV11-2 to TRBJ2-5; TRBD2 matches 7 bases. V gave up 2 bases and J gave up 5 bases; unmatched junction bases: 2. CDR3 size: 13 residues. CDR1 is SGHAT, CDR2 FQNNGV, per germline. The CDR3 DNA is TGTGCCAGCAGCTTAAAGGGAGGGGAGACCCAGTACTTC. Translation: CASSLKGGETQYF.

This chain joins TRBV9 and TRBJ2-3; no definite D call. Germline loops: CDR1 SGDLS, CDR2 YYNGEE. The V gene lost 4 bases and the J gene lost 2 bases, with 5 bases spanning the gap. The CDR3 is 12 residues long. CDR3 sequence reads: CASSPNTDTQYF. The CDR3 nucleotides read TGTGCCAGCAGCCCAAACACAGATACGCAGTATTTT.

The rearrangement links TRBV5-6 to TRBJ2-1; D possibly corresponds to TRBD2 (5 bases). CDR3 length: 15 residues. Germline CDR1 and CDR2: SGHDT and YYEEEE. Trimming cost V 0 bases and J 2 bases, with 9 bases left between them. The CDR3 reads CASSLADLPYNEQFF. The CDR3 region has the DNA TGTGCCAGCAGCTTGGCGGACTTACCCTACAATGAGCAGTTCTTC.

The rearrangement uses TRBV27 and TRBJ2-5; no clear D. The end of the DNA is better explained by TRBJ2-7, so the J call may be wrong. The CDR3 sequence is 14 residues long. CDR1 and CDR2 from the germline V gene are MNHEY and SMNVEV (reference sequence). The CDR3 here is CASSSHLSDYEQYF. As DNA, the CDR3 is TGTGCCAGCTCATCCCATTTATCCGACTACGAGCAGTACTTC.

DNA for the CDR3: TGTGCCAGCAGTTGGGCTGCCAGGCCCTTTTATAGCAATCAGCCCCAGCATTTT. Its translation: CASSWAARPFYSNQPQHF. The chain has TRBV28 and TRBJ1-5; no clear D gene. The CDR3 is 18 residues long. Trimming left V 4 bases short and J 0 bases short, with 19 bases between. The germline gives CDR1 MDHEN, CDR2 SYDVKM.

V and J are TRBV6-1 and TRBJ2-3; 13 bases match TRBD2. CDR3 length: 15 amino acids. Losses at the gene ends were 8 bases for V and 0 bases for J; bases not matched to a gene: 2. Germline values: CDR1 MNHNS, CDR2 SASEGT. The CDR3 loop is CASGGLAGSTDTQYF. The CDR3 nucleotides are TGTGCCAGCGGGGGACTAGCGGGGAGCACAGATACGCAGTATTTT.

The gene calls are TRBV27 and TRBJ1-1, with a tentative D call TRBD1 (5 bases). Trimming shortened V by 4 bases and J by 0 bases, and 12 bases separated the two germline ends. CDR1 and CDR2 (germline): MNHEY, SMNVEV (reference sequence). CDR3 length: 15 amino acids. The CDR3 reads CASSSRQILNTEAFF. CDR3 in DNA: TGTGCCAGCAGTTCCAGACAGATATTGAACACTGAAGCTTTCTTT.

The rearrangement joins TRBV7-9 to TRBJ2-3, with 8 positions matching TRBD1. The CDR3 is 14 amino acids. The junction had 9 bases not matched to a gene; V was cut back by 11 bases and J by 2 bases. The germline V gene encodes CDR1 SEHNR and CDR2 FQNEAQ (reference sequence). The CDR3: CADLGQGPTDTQYF. DNA of the CDR3: TGTGCCGACCTTGGACAGGGACCCACAGATACGCAGTATTTT.